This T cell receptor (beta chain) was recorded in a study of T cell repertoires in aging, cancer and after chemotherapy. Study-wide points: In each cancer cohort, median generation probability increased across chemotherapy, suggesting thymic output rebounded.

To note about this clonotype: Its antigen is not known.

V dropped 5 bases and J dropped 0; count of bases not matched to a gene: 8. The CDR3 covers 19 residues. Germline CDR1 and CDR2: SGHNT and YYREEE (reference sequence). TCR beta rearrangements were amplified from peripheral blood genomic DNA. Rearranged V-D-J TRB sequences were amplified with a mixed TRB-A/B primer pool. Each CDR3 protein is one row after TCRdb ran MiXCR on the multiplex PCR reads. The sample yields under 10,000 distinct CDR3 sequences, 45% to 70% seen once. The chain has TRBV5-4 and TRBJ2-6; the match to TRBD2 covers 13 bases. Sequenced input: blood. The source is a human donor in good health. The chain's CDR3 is CASRNLLAGGSSGANVLTF. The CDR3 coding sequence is TGTGCCAGCAGAAACCTACTAGCGGGAGGGAGCTCTGGGGCCAACGTCCTGACTTTC.